In this sample, the clone carrying this T cell receptor (beta chain) turned up a few times. Original analysis: Estimated nucleated cell counts came from reference gene primer amplification. Clones were sequenced by immunoSEQ multiplex PCR, and TCRdb holds only the in-frame ones, with some missing. Clone size and the V and J calls come from that table; the DNA yielded D and trimming. The sample lists about 210,000 clones, roughly 78% occurring once. This sample is drawn from a study of blood T cell repertoires in COVID-19. Study in general: Sources were T cells, B-cell-depleted T cells, or PBMCs; the material itself was cDNA or gDNA.

The sample taken for sequencing was peripheral blood. The origin of this receptor is a woman aged 40 to 55 with acute or convalescent COVID-19.

This CDR3 is CASSNRVGWDGYTF. The CDR3 nucleotides read TGTGCCAGCAGTAACAGGGTGGGCTGGGATGGCTACACCTTC. V usage is TRBV6-5 and J usage is TRBJ1-2; D might be TRBD1 (6 bases). Germline V CDR1 and CDR2: MNHEY, SVGAGI. The CDR3 totals 14 residues. V shed 5 bases and J shed 6 bases, with 16 bases lying between them.